These 27 T cell receptor beta chains share one sample of origin, sequenced in a study of cytomegalovirus exposure and HLA in healthy donors. The primer mix had 60 Vbeta and 13 Jbeta primers. The assay was immunoSEQ multiplex PCR, and TCRdb's table has in-frame clones only and misses some. The sample yields fewer than 140,000 clones, just over 70% seen once. Sequenced: PBMCs. The receptors were gathered from a boy aged 5-17 years in good health and CMV-seronegative.

CDR3 nucleotide sequence: TGTGCCAGCAGCGTAACGGCAGGGTTAACCTACGAGCAGTACTTC. Translation gives CASSVTAGLTYEQYF. This chain joins TRBV9 and TRBJ2-7; D is possibly TRBD1 (5 bases). This CDR3 contains 15 residues. V dropped 1 base and J dropped 2 bases, with 13 bases sitting between them. Germline V gene data show CDR1 as SGDLS and CDR2 as YYNGEE.

This chain uses TRBV27 with TRBJ1-1, with a weak D call TRBD1 (5 bases). Germline V lookup: CDR1 MNHEY, CDR2 SMNVEV (reference sequence). Trimming took 5 bases from V and 0 from J, leaving 7 bases between them. This CDR3 region has 13 residues. CDR3 nucleotide sequence: TGTGCCAGCAGTCAGGGCGTGAACACTGAAGCTTTCTTT. As protein: CASSQGVNTEAFF.

The rearrangement uses TRBV27 and TRBJ1-3; possibly TRBD1 for D (5 bases). CDR1 is MNHEY, CDR2 SMNVEV, per germline (reference sequence). Between the trimmed V and J ends, which lost 6 bases and 4 bases, there was a span of 10 bases. The CDR3 covers 13 residues. CDR3 sequence: CASRRTGGNTIYF. The CDR3 DNA sequence: TGTGCCAGCAGACGCACAGGAGGAAACACCATATATTTT.

The V gene is TRBV9, the J gene TRBJ1-3; 7 bases match TRBD1. V gave up 3 bases and J gave up 2 bases; unmatched junction bases: 8. This CDR3 spans 16 amino acids. Looked up from germline, CDR1 is SGDLS and CDR2 is YYNGEE. The CDR3 sequence: CASSERHRGTGNTIYF. Written as DNA, the CDR3 is TGTGCCAGCAGCGAGAGACACAGGGGAACTGGAAACACCATATATTTT.

J is TRBJ1-2 and V is TRBV28; 9 bases are shared with TRBD1. The CDR3 contains 15 residues. Trimming removed 7 bases from V and 6 bases from J; junction bases left unmatched: 12. Germline CDR1 MDHEN, CDR2 SYDVKM. CDR3 sequence: CASTLYRGRNDGYTF. The CDR3 DNA reads TGTGCCAGCACCCTTTACAGGGGGCGAAATGATGGCTACACCTTC.

The genes are TRBV25-1 and TRBJ1-3; unclear D gene. This CDR3 region has 13 residues. V was cut by 2 bases and J by 2 bases, with 4 bases left in between. CDR1 is MGHDK, CDR2 SYGVNS, per germline. CDR3 sequence (DNA): TGTGCCAGCAGTGAACCGGCTGGAAACACCATATATTTT. It codes for CASSEPAGNTIYF.

V gene TRBV7-2 combines with J gene TRBJ2-4, with 8 bases lining up with TRBD2. V lost 4 bases, J lost 6 bases, and 8 bases stayed unmatched. CDR3 length: 15 residues. The V gene's germline CDR1 is SGHTA and CDR2 FQGNSA. The chain's CDR3 is CASSSPDGLANIQYF. The CDR3 region has the DNA TGTGCCAGCAGCTCCCCGGACGGACTAGCAAACATTCAGTACTTC.

The genes are TRBV6-5 and TRBJ2-5, with D possibly matching TRBD2 (5 bases). V shed 6 bases and J shed 5 bases, with 16 bases lying between them. The CDR3 is 14 amino acids. CDR1 is MNHEY and CDR2 is SVGAGI in the germline V gene. Written as DNA, the CDR3 is TGTGCCAGCAGCCGCTTTAGCGTCCGGGAGACCCAGTACTTC. Amino acids: CASSRFSVRETQYF.

The chain employs TRBV30 and TRBJ1-5, with a weak D call TRBD1 (5 bases). CDR1 is GTSNPN, CDR2 SVGIG, per germline (reference sequence). With 2 bases removed from V and 6 bases from J, the gap between germline ends came to 11 bases. The CDR3 covers 13 residues. For the CDR3, the DNA is TGTGCCTGGAGTTGGGGCCATTCTCAGCCCCAGCATTTT. Its protein product is CAWSWGHSQPQHF.

The genes are TRBV4-1 and TRBJ2-1; 13 bases are a match to TRBD2. CDR1 and CDR2 (germline): MGHRA, YSYEKL. V lost 5 bases and J lost 8; bases outside the gene matches: 9. CDR3 size: 16 residues. CDR3 bases: TGCGCCAGCAGCGCAAGCCCCGGACTAGCGGGAGATGAGCAGTTCTTC. Its protein product is CASSASPGLAGDEQFF.

Details on this clone: The junction does not match germline at one end; this may be a read error. The chain is built from TRBV13 and TRBJ2-4, with 7 nucleotides matching TRBD1. This CDR3 is built from 13 residues. Germline V gene sequence: CDR1 PRHDT, CDR2 FYEKMQ (reference sequence). The CDR3, as DNA: TGTGCCAGCAGCCTAGGGGGCCAAAACATTCAGTACTTC. Amino acid sequence: CASSLGGQNIQYF.

The chain has TRBV6-6 and TRBJ2-3; D uncertain. V dropped 4 bases and J dropped 2 bases, with 7 bases sitting between them. The CDR3 length is 13 residues. Germline V gives CDR1 MNHNY, CDR2 SVGAGI (reference sequence). CDR3 bases: TGTGCCAGCAGTTCCCCAAACACAGATACGCAGTATTTT. Its protein product is CASSSPNTDTQYF.

The chain is built from TRBV11-1 and TRBJ1-3; D remains ambiguous. The germline V gene has CDR1 SGHAT and CDR2 FQDESV (reference sequence). CDR3 length equals 12 residues. With 5 bases removed from V and 4 bases from J, the gap between germline ends came to 6 bases. This chain's CDR3 is CASSGTGNTIYF. The CDR3 nucleotides are TGTGCCAGCAGCGGCACCGGAAACACCATATATTTT.

This clone appeared a few times. The chain is built from TRBV29-1 and TRBJ2-2; 8 bases agree with TRBD1. Germline assignment: CDR1 SQVTM and CDR2 ANQGSEA. This CDR3 has 13 residues. The V gene end was trimmed by 7 bases and the J gene end by 4 bases; junction bases not matched to a gene: 5. The CDR3 DNA follows: TGCAGCGGAAGACAGGGGAGCACCGGGGAGCTGTTTTTT. Its protein product is CSGRQGSTGELFF.

V gene TRBV9 combines with J gene TRBJ1-4; possibly TRBD1 for D (5 bases). Trimming shortened V by 0 bases and J by 7 bases, and 16 bases separated the two germline ends. The CDR3 loop spans 16 amino acids. Germline CDR1 SGDLS, CDR2 YYNGEE. The CDR3 sequence: CASSVGEGEYGEKLFF. CDR3 nucleotides: TGTGCCAGCAGCGTAGGCGAAGGGGAATATGGTGAAAAACTGTTTTTT.

This chain connects TRBV6-5 to TRBJ1-6; D not certain. The germline CDR1 and CDR2 sequences are MNHEY and SVGAGI. V lost 0 bases, J lost 7 bases, and 10 bases lay in between. There are 15 residues in the CDR3. CDR3 coding DNA: TGTGCCAGCAGTTACTCCCCCTTACAGAATTCACCCCTCCACTTT. Its translation: CASSYSPLQNSPLHF.

CDR3: CASTRGAMNTEAFF. The CDR3, as DNA: TGCGCCAGCACCCGGGGGGCGATGAACACTGAAGCTTTCTTT. V usage is TRBV5-1 and J usage is TRBJ1-1, with a tentative D call TRBD1 (6 bases). The V gene's germline CDR1 is SGHRS and CDR2 YFSETQ. Trimming stripped 6 bases from V and 0 bases from J, with 12 bases between. This CDR3 spans 14 amino acids.

This clone was picked up one time. V usage is TRBV2 and J usage is TRBJ2-7; possibly TRBD2 for D (5 bases). The CDR3 extends over 11 amino acids. The germline CDR1 and CDR2 sequences are SNHLY and FYNNEI. Trimming removed 6 bases from V and 6 bases from J, with 9 bases in between. CDR3 sequence reads: CASRIRGEQYF. CDR3 nucleotides: TGTGCCAGCAGGATCCGGGGCGAGCAGTACTTC.

This clone was detected once. This chain joins TRBV7-8 and TRBJ2-5, with D unclear. CDR1 and CDR2 from the germline V gene are SGHVS and FQNEAQ. This CDR3 is 13 amino acids long. The germline V and J ends were trimmed by 2 bases and 4 bases, with 8 bases remaining between them. The CDR3, as DNA: TGTGCCAGCAGCTTATCACCGGGAGAGACCCAGTACTTC. Amino acids: CASSLSPGETQYF.

In this sample, this clone turned up a few times. The V gene is TRBV28, the J gene TRBJ2-1; TRBD2 agrees at 9 bases. The CDR3 length is 16 residues. Per the germline V gene, CDR1 is MDHEN and CDR2 is SYDVKM. V lost 7 bases, J lost 9 bases, and 16 bases stayed unmatched. CDR3: CASTRPGSGSHGEQFF. The CDR3 nucleotides are TGTGCCAGCACCCGCCCGGGTAGCGGGAGTCATGGTGAGCAGTTCTTC.

The chain couples TRBV5-4 to TRBJ1-5; TRBD1 matches 7 bases. Trimming removed 2 bases from V and 2 bases from J; junction bases left unmatched: 1. This CDR3 has 14 amino acids. CDR1 is SGHNT and CDR2 is YYREEE in the germline V gene (reference sequence). CDR3 bases: TGTGCCAGCAGCTTTCAGGGGGGCAATCAGCCCCAGCATTTT. Residues: CASSFQGGNQPQHF.

The rearrangement joins TRBV30 to TRBJ1-2; D perhaps matches TRBD1 (6 bases). The CDR3 has 13 amino acids. Germline V gene data show CDR1 as GTSNPN and CDR2 as SVGIG (reference sequence). The V end was cut by 3 bases, the J end by 7 bases, with 15 bases between. CDR3 amino acids: CAWSAHRAVGYTF. In DNA form, the CDR3 reads TGTGCCTGGAGCGCTCACAGGGCTGTTGGCTACACCTTC.

This clone was counted only a few times. This chain uses TRBV5-1 with TRBJ2-3, with 8 bases aligning to TRBD2. Germline V lookup: CDR1 SGHRS, CDR2 YFSETQ. The trim removed 5 bases at V and 0 bases at J, leaving 2 bases unmatched. The CDR3 runs to 14 residues. As DNA, the CDR3 is TGCGCCAGCAGGTTAGCGGGGAGCACAGATACGCAGTATTTT. Protein sequence: CASRLAGSTDTQYF.

The chain employs TRBV29-1 and TRBJ1-1, with D unresolved. The CDR3 runs to 14 residues. V lost 2 bases and J lost 10, with 20 bases in between. CDR1 is SQVTM, CDR2 ANQGSEA, per germline. The CDR3 nucleotides are TGCAGCGTTGAAAACTGGGAGGTGCCGACCCGAGCTTTCTTT. This encodes CSVENWEVPTRAFF.

V and J are TRBV19 and TRBJ2-7, with TRBD2 matching over 7 bases. Per germline, CDR1 LNHDA and CDR2 SQIVND (reference sequence). The CDR3 contains 15 residues. V gave up 1 base and J gave up 2 bases; unmatched junction bases: 5. The CDR3 DNA is TGTGCCAGTAGTATAGGGCTAGCGGAGGCCTACGAGCAGTACTTC. This codes for CASSIGLAEAYEQYF.

V usage is TRBV15 and J usage is TRBJ2-3; 10 bases line up with TRBD2. Germline V gene data show CDR1 as LNHNV and CDR2 as YYDKDF (reference sequence). The CDR3 has 15 residues. J was trimmed by 4 bases and V by 0 bases; bases with no gene match: 1. CDR3 nucleotides: TGTGCCACCAGCAGAGAAGCGGGAGGGCCAGATACGCAGTATTTT. Translated: CATSREAGGPDTQYF.

The CDR3 reads CASSDRSYTEAFF. CDR3 nucleotides: TGTGCCAGCAGCGACAGGAGTTACACTGAAGCTTTCTTT. V usage is TRBV28 and J usage is TRBJ1-1, with D possibly matching TRBD1 (6 bases). Germline CDR1 reads MDHEN; CDR2 reads SYDVKM. CDR3 length equals 13 residues. V lost 6 bases, J lost 3 bases, and 11 bases lay in between.